The T cell receptor beta chain under discussion was sequenced for a study of beta chain features in type 1 diabetes. On the study more broadly: All samples yielded around 98 million examined sorted cells. Points from the study as a whole: Sequencing of cDNA might inflate the share of cells that strongly express TCR. Relative to healthy donors, patients appeared to have naive, central memory and Treg TCRB repertoires that were more similar.

The CDR3 runs 13 residues. Germline V CDR1 and CDR2: SGHNT, YYREEE (reference sequence). The V end was cut by 2 bases, the J end by 2 bases, with 7 bases between. As regards this clone: Antigen unknown.

Sequenced material consisted of expressed TCRB transcripts (all of the isolated RNA was reverse transcribed). Samples of naive, central memory and regulatory T cells yielded a mean of about 3.57 million reads. Some clones are missing from TCRdb's copy, which holds only in-frame ones; the method was immunoSEQ multiplex PCR. The repertoire holds some 360,000 clones, with about 20% as singletons. The J gene is TRBJ2-5, the V gene TRBV5-4; D not certain. The sequencing sample was made of naive CD4+ T cells from blood. The source is a woman aged 18-29 years in good health. The CDR3 sequence: CASSFDGQETQYF. The CDR3 nucleotides are TGTGCCAGCAGCTTCGACGGGCAAGAGACCCAGTACTTC.